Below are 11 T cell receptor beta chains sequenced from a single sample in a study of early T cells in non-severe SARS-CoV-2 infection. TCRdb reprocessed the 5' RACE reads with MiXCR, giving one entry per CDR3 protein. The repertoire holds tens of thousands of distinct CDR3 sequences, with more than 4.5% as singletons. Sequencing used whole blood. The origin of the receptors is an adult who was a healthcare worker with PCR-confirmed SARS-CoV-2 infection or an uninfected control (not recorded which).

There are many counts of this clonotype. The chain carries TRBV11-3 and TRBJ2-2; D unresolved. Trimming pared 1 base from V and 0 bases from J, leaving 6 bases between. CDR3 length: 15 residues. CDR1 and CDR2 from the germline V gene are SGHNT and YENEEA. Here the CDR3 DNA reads TGTGCCAGCAGCTTAGGAGGAGCGAACACCGGGGAGCTGTTTTTT. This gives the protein CASSLGGANTGELFF.

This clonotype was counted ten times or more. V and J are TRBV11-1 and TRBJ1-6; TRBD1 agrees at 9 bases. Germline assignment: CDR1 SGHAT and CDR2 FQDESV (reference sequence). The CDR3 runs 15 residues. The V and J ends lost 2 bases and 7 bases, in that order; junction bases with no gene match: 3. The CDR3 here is CASSLPGQGNSPLHF. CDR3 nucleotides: TGTGCCAGCAGCTTACCCGGACAGGGGAATTCACCCCTCCACTTT.

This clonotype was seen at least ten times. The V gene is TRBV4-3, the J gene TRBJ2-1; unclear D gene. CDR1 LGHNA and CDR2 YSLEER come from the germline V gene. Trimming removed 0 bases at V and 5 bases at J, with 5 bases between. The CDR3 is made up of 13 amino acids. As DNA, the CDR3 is TGCGCCAGCAGCCAAGATTGGCACAATGAGCAGTTCTTC. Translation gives CASSQDWHNEQFF.

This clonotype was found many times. CDR3 sequence reads: CSARQTGGFNQPQHF. CDR3 DNA sequence: TGCAGTGCCCGACAGACAGGGGGTTTCAATCAGCCCCAGCATTTT. This chain links TRBV20-1 with TRBJ1-5; 9 bases are a match to TRBD1. V dropped 6 bases and J dropped 3; count of bases not matched to a gene: 9. The CDR3 contains 15 residues. Germline values: CDR1 DFQATT, CDR2 SNEGSKA (reference sequence).

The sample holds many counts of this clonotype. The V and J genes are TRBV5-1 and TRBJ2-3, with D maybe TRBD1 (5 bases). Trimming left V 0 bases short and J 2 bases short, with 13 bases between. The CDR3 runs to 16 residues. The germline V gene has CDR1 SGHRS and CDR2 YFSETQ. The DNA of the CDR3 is TGCGCCAGCAGCTTGGGAACAGGTCTTTACACAGATACGCAGTATTTT. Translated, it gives CASSLGTGLYTDTQYF. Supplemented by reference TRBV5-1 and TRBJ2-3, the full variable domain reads KAGVTQTPRYLIKTRGQQVTLSCSPISGHRSVSWYQQTPGQGLQFLFEYFSETQRNKGNFPGRFSGRQFSNSRSEMNVSTLELGDSALYLCASSLGTGLYTDTQYFGPGTRLTVL.

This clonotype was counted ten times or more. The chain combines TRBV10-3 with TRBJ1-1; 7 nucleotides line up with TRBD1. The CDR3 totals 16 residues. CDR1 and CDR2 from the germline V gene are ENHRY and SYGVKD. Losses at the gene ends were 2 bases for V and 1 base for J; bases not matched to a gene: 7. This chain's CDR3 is CAISESGTASNTEAFF. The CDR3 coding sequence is TGTGCCATCAGTGAGAGTGGGACAGCTTCGAACACTGAAGCTTTCTTT.

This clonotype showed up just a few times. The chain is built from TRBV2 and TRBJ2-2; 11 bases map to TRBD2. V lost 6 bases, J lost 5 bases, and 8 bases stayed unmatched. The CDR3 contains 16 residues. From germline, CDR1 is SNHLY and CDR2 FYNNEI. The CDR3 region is CASSPTSGSKTGELFF. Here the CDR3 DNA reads TGTGCCAGCAGCCCTACTAGCGGGAGTAAAACCGGGGAGCTGTTTTTT.

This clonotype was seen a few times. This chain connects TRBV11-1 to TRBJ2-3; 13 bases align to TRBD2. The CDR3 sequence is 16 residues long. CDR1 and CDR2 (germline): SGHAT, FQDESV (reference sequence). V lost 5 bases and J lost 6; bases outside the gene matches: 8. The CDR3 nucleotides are TGTGCCAGCAGCCGAGGACTAGCGGGAGTTGGGGATACGCAGTATTTT. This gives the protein CASSRGLAGVGDTQYF.

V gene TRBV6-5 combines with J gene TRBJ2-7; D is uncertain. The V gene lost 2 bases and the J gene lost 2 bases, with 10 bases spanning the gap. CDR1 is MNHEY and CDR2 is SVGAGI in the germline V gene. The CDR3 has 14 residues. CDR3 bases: TGTGCCAGCAGTTACCTCGGCGGTACCTACGAGCAGTACTTC. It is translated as CASSYLGGTYEQYF.

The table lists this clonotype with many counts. The CDR3 loop reads CASSSGLSTDTQYF. Written as DNA, the CDR3 is TGTGCCAGCAGCTCGGGACTTAGCACAGATACGCAGTATTTT. The chain is built from TRBV7-2 and TRBJ2-3; TRBD2 might be the D (6 bases). The CDR3 runs 14 residues. Trimming cost V 4 bases and J 0 bases, with 8 bases left between them. The germline gives CDR1 SGHTA, CDR2 FQGNSA. Drawing the rest from reference TRBV7-2 and TRBJ2-3, the complete variable domain is GAGVSQSPSNKVTEKGKDVELRCDPISGHTALYWYRQSLGQGLEFLIYFQGNSAPDKSGLPSDRFSAERTGGSVSTLTIQRTQQEDSAVYLCASSSGLSTDTQYFGPGTRLTVL.

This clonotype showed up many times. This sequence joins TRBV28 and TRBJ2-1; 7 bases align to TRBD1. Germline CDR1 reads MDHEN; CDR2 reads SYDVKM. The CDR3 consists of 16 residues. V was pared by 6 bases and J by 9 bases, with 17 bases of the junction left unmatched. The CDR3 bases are TGTGCCAGCAGCCAGGGACAGCCCAACCTCTTCGCTGAGCAGTTCTTC. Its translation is CASSQGQPNLFAEQFF.